This T cell receptor (beta chain) emerged from a study of cytomegalovirus exposure and HLA in healthy donors. With 60 Vbeta and 13 Jbeta primers, the PCR was carried out. Profiled with immunoSEQ multiplex PCR; TCRdb holds only in-frame clones, not every one. The repertoire includes some 170,000 clones, around 77% of them detected once, and 1.5% to 2% sits in the top ten. CDR1 and CDR2 (germline): LNHDA, SQIVND (reference sequence). Deletions cut 3 bases from V and 5 bases from J, with 13 bases between. The CDR3 has 14 residues. The specimen sequenced was PBMCs. This sequence originates from a woman aged 25 to 39 in good health and CMV-seronegative. The rearrangement links TRBV19 to TRBJ1-1, with no clear D. The CDR3 region has the DNA TGTGCCAGTAGTATTACCCCGGTTCGGACTGAAGCTTTCTTT. Residues: CASSITPVRTEAFF.